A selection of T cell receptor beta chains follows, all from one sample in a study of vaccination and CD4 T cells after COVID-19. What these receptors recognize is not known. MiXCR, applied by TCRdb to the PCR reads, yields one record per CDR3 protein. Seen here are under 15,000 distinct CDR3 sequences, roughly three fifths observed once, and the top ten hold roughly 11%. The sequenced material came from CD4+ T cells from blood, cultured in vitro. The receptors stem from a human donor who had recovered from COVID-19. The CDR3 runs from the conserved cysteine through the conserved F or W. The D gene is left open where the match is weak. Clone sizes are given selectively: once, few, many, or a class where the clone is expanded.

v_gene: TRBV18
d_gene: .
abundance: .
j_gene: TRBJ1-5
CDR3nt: TGTGCCAGCTCACATGGAGAAGCAGGGCCCCAGCATTTT
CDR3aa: CASSHGEAGPQHF

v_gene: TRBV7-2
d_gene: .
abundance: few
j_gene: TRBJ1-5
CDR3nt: TGTGCCAGCAGCTTAGATCGGAATCAGCCCCAGCATTTT
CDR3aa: CASSLDRNQPQHF

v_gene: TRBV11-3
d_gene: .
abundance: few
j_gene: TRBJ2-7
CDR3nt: TGTGCCAGCAGCTTAGGCCCAGGAACCTACGAGCAGTACTTC
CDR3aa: CASSLGPGTYEQYF

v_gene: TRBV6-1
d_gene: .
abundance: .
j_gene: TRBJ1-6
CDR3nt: TGTGCCAGCTGTCCGAGGTTGTTAGATTCACCCCTCCACTTT
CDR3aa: CASCPRLLDSPLHF

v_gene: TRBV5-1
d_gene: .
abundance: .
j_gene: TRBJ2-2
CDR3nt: TGCGCCAGCAGCCCTGGTGAGGGGGAGCTGTTTTTT
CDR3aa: CASSPGEGELFF

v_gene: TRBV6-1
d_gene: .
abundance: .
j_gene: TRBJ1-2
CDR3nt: TGTGCCAGCAGTAAAGAGACTGACTATGGCTACACCTTC
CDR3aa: CASSKETDYGYTF

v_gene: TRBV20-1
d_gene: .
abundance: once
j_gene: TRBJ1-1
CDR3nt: TGCAGTGCTAGAGATCGCCACCTCGAAGCTTTCTTT
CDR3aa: CSARDRHLEAFF

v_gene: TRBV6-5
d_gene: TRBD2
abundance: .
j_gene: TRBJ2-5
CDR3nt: TGTGCCAGCAGTTACGGCGGCGGGGGGGCTTTCGAGACCCAATACTTC
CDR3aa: CASSYGGGGAFETQYF

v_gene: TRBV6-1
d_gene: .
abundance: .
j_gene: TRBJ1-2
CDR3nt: TGTGCCAGCAGTGAATTTCTGGGCAGGCCTAACTATGGCTACACCTTC
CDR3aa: CASSEFLGRPNYGYTF

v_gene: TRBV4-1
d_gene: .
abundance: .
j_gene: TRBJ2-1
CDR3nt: TGCGCCAGCAGCCAATCTACGGGACGCCCAGAGCAGTTCTTC
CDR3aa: CASSQSTGRPEQFF

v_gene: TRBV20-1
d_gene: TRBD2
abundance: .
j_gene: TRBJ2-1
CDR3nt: TGCAGTGCTAGACCCCGAGGGACTAGCGGGTACTACAATGAGCAGTTCTTC
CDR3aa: CSARPRGTSGYYNEQFF

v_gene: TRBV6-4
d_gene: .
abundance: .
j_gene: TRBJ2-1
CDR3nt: TGTGCCAGCAGTGCCCACGGTTCGGGAGATGAGCAGTTCTTC
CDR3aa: CASSAHGSGDEQFF

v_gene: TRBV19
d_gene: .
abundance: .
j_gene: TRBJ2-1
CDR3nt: TGTGCCAGTAGTATAGGAGGCAGGGGCGGACTCCGGGAGCAGTTCTTC
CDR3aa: CASSIGGRGGLREQFF

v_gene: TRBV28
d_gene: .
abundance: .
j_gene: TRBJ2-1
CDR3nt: TGTGCCAGCAGTTCCACAGCCGAGCACTACAATGAGCAGTTCTTC
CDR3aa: CASSSTAEHYNEQFF

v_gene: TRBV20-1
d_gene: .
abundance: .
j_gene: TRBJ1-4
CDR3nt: TGCAGTGCTAGGGGGTCAGGCGTCGGAAAACTGTTTTTT
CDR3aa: CSARGSGVGKLFF

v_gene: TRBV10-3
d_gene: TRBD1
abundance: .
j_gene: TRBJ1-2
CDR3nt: TGTGCCACGAAAGGACAGGGTGAATACTATGGCTACACCTTC
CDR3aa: CATKGQGEYYGYTF

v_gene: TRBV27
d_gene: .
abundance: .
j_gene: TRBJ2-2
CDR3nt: TGTGCCAGCAGTCAAACTAGACTGAACACCGGGGAGCTGTTTTTT
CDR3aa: CASSQTRLNTGELFF

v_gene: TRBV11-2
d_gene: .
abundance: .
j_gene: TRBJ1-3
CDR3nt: TGTGCCAGCAGCTTAGTTAACACCATATATTTT
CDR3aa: CASSLVNTIYF

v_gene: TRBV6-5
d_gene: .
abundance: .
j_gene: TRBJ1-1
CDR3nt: TGTGCCAGCAGTTACACCCCCACCCAACAGGGCCTAACTGAAGCTTTCTTT
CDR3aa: CASSYTPTQQGLTEAFF